The source of this T cell receptor beta chain is a study of blood T cell repertoires in COVID-19. For the study at large: Sample material is recorded as cDNA or gDNA derived from T cells, B-cell-depleted T cells, or PBMCs.

Cohorts were assigned according to the clinical history that participants reported. The V gene lost 10 bases and the J gene lost 0 bases, with 15 bases spanning the gap. The CDR3 extends over 14 amino acids. In germline, CDR1 is SGHNT, CDR2 YYREEE (reference sequence). Clones were sequenced by immunoSEQ multiplex PCR, and TCRdb holds only the in-frame ones, with some missing. The table lists hundreds of thousands of clones, around 86% of them singletons, with around 1.7% in the top ten. V gene TRBV5-4 combines with J gene TRBJ2-3; D may be TRBD1 (5 bases). The clonotype was recovered from a man aged 35-49 years who had recovered from COVID-19. Sequenced sample: PBMCs or T cells enriched from blood (not recorded which). The DNA for the CDR3 is TGTGCCGCACAGTCAGGGCCTAGCACAGATACGCAGTATTTT. This codes for CAAQSGPSTDTQYF.